Listed below are T cell receptor beta chains from one sample, sequenced in a study of cytomegalovirus exposure and HLA in healthy donors. TCRdb's table, derived via immunoSEQ multiplex PCR, lists solely in-frame clones and lacks some. Found here are 100,000 to 120,000 clones, approximately 80% of them singletons; the top ten hold about 5.4%. The sequenced material came from PBMCs. The receptor set was obtained from a woman in her twenties or thirties in good health and CMV-seropositive. Both conserved end residues are part of each CDR3. D genes are given only for firm matches. Size is omitted from some rows. Given values are once, few, many or a class for expanded clones.

v_gene	j_gene	d_gene	abundance	CDR3aa	CDR3nt
TRBV25-1	TRBJ1-1	TRBD1	few	CASSDSRQGNTEAFF	TGTGCCAGCAGTGATTCCCGACAGGGCAACACTGAAGCTTTCTTT
TRBV19	TRBJ2-7	TRBD2	.	CASSILHGLADYEQYF	TGTGCCAGTAGTATCTTACACGGACTAGCGGACTACGAGCAGTACTTC
TRBV29-1	TRBJ1-1	TRBD1	once	CSVIGTASPANTEAFF	TGCAGCGTCATAGGGACAGCATCCCCGGCGAACACTGAAGCTTTCTTT
TRBV5-1	TRBJ2-3	.	.	CASSLDTGSTDTQYF	TGCGCCAGCAGCTTGGATACAGGGTCGACAGATACGCAGTATTTT
TRBV9	TRBJ2-5	.	.	CASSVGSTQETQYF	TGTGCCAGCAGCGTAGGGAGTACCCAAGAGACCCAGTACTTC
TRBV6-4	TRBJ2-1	TRBD2	.	CASSDSASGVNEQFF	TGTGCCAGCAGTGACTCGGCTAGCGGGGTAAATGAGCAGTTCTTC
TRBV19	TRBJ1-2	.	.	CASRLGQRDYGYTF	TGTGCCAGTAGATTGGGACAACGAGACTATGGCTACACCTTC
TRBV12-5	TRBJ2-6	.	.	CASGPDTASSGANVLTF	TGTGCCAGTGGTCCAGACACGGCAAGCTCTGGGGCCAACGTCCTGACTTTC
TRBV27	TRBJ2-7	TRBD2	.	CASSYGSGEQQYF	TGTGCCAGCAGCTACGGGAGCGGGGAGCAGCAGTACTTC
TRBV19	TRBJ1-5	TRBD1	.	CASSNRDRDNQPQHF	TGTGCCAGTAGTAACCGGGACAGGGACAATCAGCCCCAGCATTTT
TRBV13	TRBJ1-2	.	.	CASSATGANYGYTF	TGTGCCAGCAGCGCGACTGGAGCTAACTATGGCTACACCTTC
TRBV6-1	TRBJ2-3	.	.	CASSEGQGTDTQYF	TGTGCCAGCAGTGAGGGGCAGGGCACAGATACGCAGTATTTT
TRBV29-1	TRBJ2-3	TRBD2	.	CSVGTWTSGSTDTQYF	TGCAGCGTTGGGACCTGGACTAGCGGGAGTACAGATACGCAGTATTTT
TRBV30	TRBJ2-7	TRBD2	.	CAWRGTRKAYEQYF	TGTGCCTGGAGGGGGACTAGAAAGGCCTACGAGCAGTACTTC
TRBV6-1	TRBJ1-5	.	.	CASSGTRSGDQPQHF	TGTGCCAGCAGTGGCACGCGGAGCGGGGATCAGCCCCAGCATTTT
TRBV6-1	TRBJ2-3	.	.	CASSDPGLDTQYF	TGTGCCAGCAGTGACCCCGGACTTGATACGCAGTATTTT
TRBV7-9	TRBJ2-7	TRBD2	.	CASSSSGLATSSYEQYF	TGTGCCAGCAGCTCCTCTGGACTAGCGACCAGCTCCTACGAGCAGTACTTC
TRBV5-1	TRBJ1-6	TRBD1	few	CASSATTGSNSPLHF	TGCGCCAGCAGCGCAACGACAGGGTCCAATTCACCCCTCCACTTT
TRBV10-3	TRBJ1-1	.	.	CAISPDRNTEAFF	TGTGCCATCAGCCCGGACAGGAACACTGAAGCTTTCTTT
TRBV5-1	TRBJ2-2	TRBD2	.	CASKRGSGTGELFF	TGCGCCAGCAAACGCGGGAGCGGAACCGGGGAGCTGTTTTTT
TRBV9	TRBJ1-2	.	.	CASSVNSGTQLRGYTF	TGTGCCAGCAGCGTCAACTCCGGGACTCAACTGCGAGGCTACACCTTC
TRBV27	TRBJ2-1	.	once	CASSWTPYSYNEQFF	TGTGCCAGCAGTTGGACACCGTATTCCTACAATGAGCAGTTCTTC
TRBV7-9	TRBJ2-6	TRBD1	.	CASSPPTGTGGPGANVLTF	TGTGCCAGCAGCCCGCCTACCGGGACAGGGGGCCCTGGGGCCAACGTCCTGACTTTC
TRBV5-6	TRBJ2-5	TRBD1	.	CASSRTKGAFDVETQYF	TGTGCCAGCAGCAGAACAAAGGGGGCGTTCGATGTGGAGACCCAGTACTTC
TRBV21-1	TRBJ1-1	.	.	CASSKARRVLEAFF	TGTGCCAGCAGCAAAGCGCGGAGGGTCCTAGAAGCTTTCTTT
TRBV11-2	TRBJ1-4	.	.	CASSLVGQGWNEKLFF	TGTGCCAGCAGCTTAGTGGGGCAGGGGTGGAATGAAAAACTGTTTTTT
TRBV28	TRBJ2-5	.	few	CASSWRPPYQETQYF	TGTGCCAGCAGTTGGAGACCCCCGTACCAAGAGACCCAGTACTTC
TRBV10-3	TRBJ2-2	TRBD1	.	CAIGRDRSLNTGELFF	TGTGCCATCGGAAGGGACAGATCATTAAACACCGGGGAGCTGTTTTTT
TRBV30	TRBJ1-1	.	few	CAWSSLEAFF	TGTGCCTGGAGTTCCCTTGAAGCTTTCTTT
TRBV29-1	TRBJ2-5	.	.	CSGRLQQETQYF	TGCAGCGGAAGACTACAACAAGAGACCCAGTACTTC
TRBV5-5	TRBJ1-1	.	.	CASSLQIMNTEAFF	TGTGCCAGCAGCTTGCAAATCATGAACACTGAAGCTTTCTTT
TRBV13	TRBJ1-4	.	.	CASSFGGPGEKLFF	TGTGCCAGCAGCTTCGGGGGGCCCGGGGAAAAACTGTTTTTT
TRBV5-1	TRBJ1-6	TRBD1	.	CASNGGQNSYNSPLHF	TGCGCCAGCAACGGGGGACAGAACTCCTATAATTCACCCCTCCACTTT
TRBV30	TRBJ1-2	.	.	CAWSGSYGYTF	TGTGCCTGGAGCGGTAGCTATGGCTACACCTTC
TRBV11-3	TRBJ2-5	TRBD2	.	CASSFAGGAQETQYF	TGTGCCAGCAGCTTCGCGGGGGGGGCGCAAGAGACCCAGTACTTC
TRBV13	TRBJ1-1	TRBD1	.	CASSSTGGTEAFF	TGTGCCAGCAGCTCTACAGGGGGCACTGAAGCTTTCTTT
TRBV28	TRBJ2-6	.	.	CASRTTSDSPGANVLTF	TGTGCCAGCAGGACCACCTCGGACAGTCCTGGGGCCAACGTCCTGACTTTC
TRBV18	TRBJ2-2	.	.	CASSPSGGEAGELFF	TGTGCCAGCTCACCTAGCGGCGGGGAGGCCGGGGAGCTGTTTTTT
TRBV9	TRBJ2-2	TRBD1	.	CASSFRDRVNTGELFF	TGTGCCAGCAGCTTCCGGGACAGGGTGAACACCGGGGAGCTGTTTTTT
TRBV2	TRBJ1-2	.	.	CASGGVKYGYTF	TGTGCCAGCGGAGGGGTGAAATATGGCTACACCTTC
TRBV7-9	TRBJ1-6	TRBD1	.	CASSLGRDSLNSPLHF	TGTGCCAGCAGCTTAGGAAGGGACAGCCTAAATTCACCCCTCCACTTT
TRBV19	TRBJ1-5	.	.	CASSIGSESNQPQHF	TGTGCCAGTAGTATAGGCAGCGAGAGCAATCAGCCCCAGCATTTT